This TCR beta chain was observed in a study of T-cell reconstitution after alpha-beta-depleted transplantation in children. This clonotype occurred many times. Its antigen is as yet unknown. Study-level points and caveats: About two months after transplant, alpha-beta T cells reportedly came from several hundred expanded graft clones. T-cell counts and diversity at one year post-transplant came mainly from newly produced T cells.

V was trimmed by 0 bases and J by 2 bases, leaving 13 bases between them. The V gene's germline CDR1 is DFQATT and CDR2 SNEGSKA (reference sequence). CDR3 length: 15 amino acids. Library preparation (for TCRbeta) was performed with unique molecular identifiers. TCRdb reanalysed the PCR reads using MiXCR and keeps one entry per CDR3 protein. The table has roughly 180,000 distinct CDR3 sequences, approximately 10% seen once. The V and J genes are TRBV20-1 and TRBJ1-2; D call uncertain. The TCR sequence derives from a boy younger than 10 with acute myeloid leukemia, due to receive a stem cell transplant. Material: PBMCs, obtained before TCRalphabeta/CD19-depleted stem cell transplant. CDR3 protein: CSARDPSSGNYGYTF. CDR3 in DNA: TGCAGTGCTAGAGATCCGAGTTCGGGGAACTATGGCTACACCTTC.